Listed below are T cell receptor beta chains from one sample, sequenced in a study of OX40 agonist ivuxolimab in advanced cancers. Only in-frame clones appear in the TCRdb table, and some are missing; sequencing was by immunoSEQ multiplex PCR. In the table there are roughly 80,000 clones, around four fifths of which are singletons. The sample here was CD4+ or CD8+ T cells sorted from blood, taken in a trial of the OX40 agonist ivuxolimab. The receptors come from an adult with an advanced solid tumor such as melanoma, head and neck, liver or kidney cancer. The CDR3 runs from the conserved cysteine through the conserved F or W. Each record gives: J gene, D gene, V gene, clone size, CDR3 protein, CDR3 DNA. D genes are given only for firm matches. Clone sizes are given selectively: once, few, many, or a class where the clone is expanded.

>TRBJ2-5|TRBD1|TRBV11-3|-
CASNPKGDRVYETQYF
TGTGCCAGCAACCCCAAGGGGGACAGGGTATACGAGACCCAGTACTTC
>TRBJ2-1|TRBD2|TRBV7-3|-
CASSLNPGLAGGEQFF
TGTGCCAGCAGCTTAAATCCCGGACTAGCGGGAGGGGAGCAGTTCTTC
>TRBJ2-1|-|TRBV27|-
CASILTPGPINEQFF
TGTGCCAGCATACTAACACCGGGCCCGATCAATGAGCAGTTCTTC
>TRBJ1-2|-|TRBV28|-
CASSLVWDGYTF
TGTGCCAGCAGTTTAGTCTGGGATGGCTACACCTTC
>TRBJ2-3|-|TRBV19|-
CASSPRGDTDTQYF
TGTGCCAGTAGCCCCAGGGGGGACACAGATACGCAGTATTTT
>TRBJ1-3|-|TRBV7-9|-
CASSSSGPAGNTIYF
TGTGCCAGCAGCTCTAGCGGCCCCGCTGGAAACACCATATATTTT
>TRBJ1-1|-|TRBV30|few
CAWSPRWNTEAFF
TGTGCCTGGAGTCCCCGGTGGAACACTGAAGCTTTCTTT
>TRBJ2-1|-|TRBV5-1|-
CASSLGLAANEQFF
TGCGCCAGCAGCTTGGGATTAGCGGCAAATGAGCAGTTCTTC
>TRBJ2-3|-|TRBV5-1|once
CASSGEGARTDTQYF
TGCGCCAGCAGCGGGGAGGGGGCGCGGACAGATACGCAGTATTTT
>TRBJ1-2|TRBD1|TRBV4-1|-
CASSQDSTGGGYGYTF
TGCGCCAGCAGCCAAGATTCGACAGGGGGCGGCTATGGCTACACCTTC
>TRBJ1-2|-|TRBV7-3|-
CASSLDRGGGGYTF
TGTGCCAGCAGCTTAGATAGGGGCGGAGGTGGCTACACCTTC
>TRBJ2-2|-|TRBV5-1|-
CASSPDSPDEAGELFF
TGCGCCAGCAGCCCTGACAGCCCCGATGAAGCCGGGGAGCTGTTTTTT
>TRBJ1-2|TRBD1|TRBV9|-
CASSVGGQPTNYGYTF
TGTGCCAGCAGCGTAGGGGGACAGCCTACTAACTATGGCTACACCTTC
>TRBJ2-7|TRBD1|TRBV13|-
CASTAGTVRLTASYEQYF
TGTGCCAGCACCGCCGGGACAGTACGGCTTACGGCATCCTACGAGCAGTACTTC
>TRBJ2-1|TRBD1|TRBV5-6|-
CASSLRFAQGGDEQFF
TGTGCCAGCAGCTTGCGTTTCGCACAGGGGGGCGATGAGCAGTTCTTC
>TRBJ2-1|-|TRBV19|-
CASRTEQTGRFYEQFF
TGTGCCAGTAGGACCGAACAGACCGGGAGATTCTATGAGCAGTTCTTC
>TRBJ2-5|-|TRBV7-2|once
CASSSQGWEETQYF
TGTGCCAGCAGCTCACAGGGTTGGGAAGAGACCCAGTACTTC
>TRBJ1-1|-|TRBV7-2|once
CASSPASGRTEAFF
TGTGCCAGCAGCCCGGCGAGCGGGAGAACTGAAGCTTTCTTT
>TRBJ1-1|-|TRBV7-2|-
CASSLMGTNTEAFF
TGTGCCAGCAGTTTAATGGGGACGAACACTGAAGCTTTCTTT
>TRBJ2-7|-|TRBV12-2|-
CASRPSYEQYF
TGTGCAAGTCGCCCGTCCTACGAGCAGTACTTC
>TRBJ2-1|-|TRBV18|-
CASSPPVLSEQFF
TGTGCCAGCTCACCACCGGTACTATCGGAGCAGTTCTTC
>TRBJ1-6|-|TRBV6-1|-
CASSLKRGSNSPLHF
TGTGCCAGCAGCCTCAAGAGGGGCTCTAATTCACCCCTCCACTTT
>TRBJ2-1|-|TRBV9|-
CASSVVGYGDEQFF
TGTGCCAGCAGCGTAGTTGGATATGGAGATGAGCAGTTCTTC
>TRBJ1-4|-|TRBV7-9|few
CASSVATQGEKLFF
TGTGCCAGCAGCGTCGCGACCCAAGGGGAAAAACTGTTTTTT
>TRBJ1-5|TRBD1|TRBV7-2|-
CASSLANRGSSNQPQHF
TGTGCCAGCAGCTTAGCTAACAGGGGTAGCAGCAATCAGCCCCAGCATTTT
>TRBJ2-7|-|TRBV7-2|once
CASSLAQGYEQYF
TGTGCCAGCAGCCTGGCCCAAGGCTACGAGCAGTACTTC
>TRBJ1-4|TRBD1|TRBV28|once
CASSSQGATNEKLFF
TGTGCCAGCAGTTCACAGGGGGCAACTAATGAAAAACTGTTTTTT
>TRBJ2-2|TRBD2|TRBV5-6|-
CASSLGYGTTTHGELFF
TGTGCCAGCAGCTTGGGGTATGGGACTACAACTCACGGGGAGCTGTTTTTT
>TRBJ1-6|-|TRBV6-6|-
CASTGVSGQQDSPLHF
TGTGCCAGCACCGGAGTTTCAGGGCAGCAGGATTCACCCCTCCACTTT
>TRBJ1-2|-|TRBV19|-
CASSIVRQFGSGYTF
TGTGCCAGTAGTATAGTAAGACAGTTCGGTTCGGGCTACACCTTC
>TRBJ1-1|-|TRBV11-2|-
CASSLGRMNTEAFF
TGTGCCAGCAGCTTAGGGCGGATGAACACTGAAGCTTTCTTT
>TRBJ2-7|TRBD1|TRBV30|-
CAWSRYGQGAGEQYF
TGTGCCTGGTCCCGCTACGGGCAGGGGGCGGGCGAGCAGTACTTC
>TRBJ2-7|-|TRBV2|-
CASGYEQYF
TGTGCCAGCGGATACGAGCAGTACTTC
>TRBJ2-1|-|TRBV29-1|-
CSVGMGGNEQFF
TGCAGCGTAGGAATGGGGGGTAATGAGCAGTTCTTC
>TRBJ2-7|TRBD2|TRBV6-5|-
CASTQRGPYEQYF
TGTGCCAGCACCCAGCGGGGCCCTTACGAGCAGTACTTC
>TRBJ2-3|-|TRBV9|-
CASSPTPIRTDTQYF
TGTGCCAGCAGCCCCACACCAATCCGCACAGATACGCAGTATTTT
>TRBJ1-3|TRBD1|TRBV5-1|-
CASSKDRLFSGNTIYF
TGCGCCAGCAGCAAGGACAGGCTCTTCTCTGGAAACACCATATATTTT
>TRBJ1-3|-|TRBV9|few
CASSPRPGHLGSIYF
TGTGCCAGCAGCCCGAGGCCGGGACACCTGGGGAGCATATATTTT
>TRBJ2-5|-|TRBV5-1|-
CASSSQETQYF
TGCGCCAGCAGCAGTCAAGAGACCCAGTACTTC
>TRBJ2-3|TRBD1|TRBV28|-
CASSPRPGGVGGTDTQYF
TGTGCCAGCAGTCCCCGGCCAGGGGGCGTGGGGGGCACAGATACGCAGTATTTT
>TRBJ1-2|-|TRBV5-5|few
CASSLDRQTYYGYTF
TGTGCCAGCAGCCTGGATAGACAGACGTACTATGGCTACACCTTC
>TRBJ2-7|-|TRBV7-3|once
CASSSTPGSYEQYF
TGTGCCAGCAGCTCCACCCCGGGTTCCTACGAGCAGTACTTC
>TRBJ1-5|-|TRBV6-1|-
CASSETRSFGNQPQHF
TGTGCCAGCAGTGAAACTCGTTCCTTCGGTAATCAGCCCCAGCATTTT
>TRBJ1-5|-|TRBV19|-
CASRLTKRAANQPQHF
TGTGCCAGTAGGCTGACAAAGAGAGCGGCAAATCAGCCCCAGCATTTT
>TRBJ1-1|-|TRBV30|-
CAWSPTGREAFF
TGTGCCTGGAGTCCTACGGGCCGTGAAGCTTTCTTT
>TRBJ1-5|-|TRBV5-6|-
CASSLWRSTTDQPQHF
TGTGCCAGCAGCTTGTGGAGGAGCACCACAGATCAGCCCCAGCATTTT
>TRBJ1-1|TRBD1|TRBV7-9|-
CASNPGTGATEAFF
TGTGCCAGCAACCCCGGGACAGGGGCCACTGAAGCTTTCTTT
>TRBJ2-5|-|TRBV5-1|-
CASSIEGPRAGETQYF
TGCGCCAGCAGCATTGAGGGACCCCGGGCGGGAGAGACCCAGTACTTC
>TRBJ1-3|TRBD1|TRBV7-9|few
CASSFYRGASGNTIYF
TGTGCCAGCAGCTTTTACAGGGGAGCGTCTGGAAACACCATATATTTT
>TRBJ2-5|TRBD2|TRBV27|-
CASRESGLAGGKSYF
TGTGCCAGCAGGGAATCGGGACTAGCGGGAGGGAAGTCCTACTTC
>TRBJ1-2|TRBD1|TRBV5-1|-
CASSPAGQETFGYTF
TGCGCCAGCAGCCCAGCGGGACAGGAGACTTTCGGCTACACCTTC
>TRBJ1-6|TRBD1|TRBV5-1|-
CASSVRQGRDSPLHF
TGCGCCAGCAGCGTTCGACAGGGGCGCGATTCACCCCTCCACTTT
>TRBJ2-5|-|TRBV29-1|-
CSVAPGPSEGGTQYF
TGCAGCGTTGCCCCCGGTCCATCCGAAGGGGGGACCCAGTACTTC
>TRBJ1-2|-|TRBV6-5|-
CASSSGAGYGYTF
TGTGCCAGCAGTTCCGGGGCCGGCTATGGCTACACCTTC